Below, 5 T cell receptor beta chains from the same sample are listed, as sequenced in a study of PD-1 blockade in classical Hodgkin lymphoma. Assay used: immunoSEQ multiplex PCR; TCRdb lists only in-frame clones, some missing. The sample contains around 92,000 clones, 65% to 85% of which appear only once. Sample time point: cycle 4 day 1 (C4D1), after 5 to 7 weeks of nivolumab. Exposure to brentuximab vedotin varied, and each patient had relapsed following autologous stem cell transplantation. The source material was peripheral blood mononuclear cells (PBMCs), sampled before the fourth cycle of nivolumab. These receptor sequences come from a human donor with classical Hodgkin lymphoma.

V gene TRBV30 combines with J gene TRBJ1-2, with TRBD1 matching over 9 bases. Germline trimming cut 5 bases from V and 3 bases from J; bases unmatched to any gene: 4. The CDR3 has 13 amino acids. Looked up from germline, CDR1 is GTSNPN and CDR2 is SVGIG (reference sequence). The CDR3 reads CAWLRTGDYGYTF. The CDR3 nucleotides are TGTGCCTGGTTACGGACAGGGGACTATGGCTACACCTTC.

This clone came up once. The chain uses TRBV18 and TRBJ2-5; D possibly corresponds to TRBD2 (6 bases). Trimming shortened V by 3 bases and J by 4 bases, and 21 bases separated the two germline ends. CDR3 length: 17 residues. Germline V lookup: CDR1 KGHSH, CDR2 LQKENI. This CDR3 reads CASSPLPAGRFGETQYF. DNA of the CDR3: TGTGCCAGCTCACCCCTACCGGCAGGGAGGTTTGGAGAGACCCAGTACTTC.

This chain uses TRBV7-9 with TRBJ1-3; a possible D gene is TRBD1 (5 bases). Trimming left V 7 bases short and J 2 bases short, with 12 bases between. Germline values: CDR1 SEHNR, CDR2 FQNEAQ (reference sequence). The CDR3 runs to 14 residues. The DNA for the CDR3 is TGTGCCAGCAACGAGGGGCCCCCTGGAAACACCATATATTTT. The encoded protein is CASNEGPPGNTIYF.

The rearrangement uses TRBV20-1 and TRBJ2-7; D is ambiguous. CDR1 and CDR2 from the germline V gene are DFQATT and SNEGSKA (reference sequence). The CDR3 has 11 amino acids. V dropped 2 bases and J dropped 0 bases, with 2 bases sitting between them. CDR3 coding DNA: TGCAGTGCTAGAAACTCCTACGAGCAGTACTTC. This codes for CSARNSYEQYF.

This clone was detected only once. This rearrangement joins TRBV5-8 to TRBJ1-1; D uncertain. The germline V gene encodes CDR1 SGHTS and CDR2 YDEGEE. V was cut by 0 bases and J by 5 bases, with 11 bases left in between. CDR3 length: 14 residues. CDR3 coding DNA: TGTGCCAGCAGCTTGGGTGGGCGCGGGACTGAAGCTTTCTTT. Amino acids: CASSLGGRGTEAFF.